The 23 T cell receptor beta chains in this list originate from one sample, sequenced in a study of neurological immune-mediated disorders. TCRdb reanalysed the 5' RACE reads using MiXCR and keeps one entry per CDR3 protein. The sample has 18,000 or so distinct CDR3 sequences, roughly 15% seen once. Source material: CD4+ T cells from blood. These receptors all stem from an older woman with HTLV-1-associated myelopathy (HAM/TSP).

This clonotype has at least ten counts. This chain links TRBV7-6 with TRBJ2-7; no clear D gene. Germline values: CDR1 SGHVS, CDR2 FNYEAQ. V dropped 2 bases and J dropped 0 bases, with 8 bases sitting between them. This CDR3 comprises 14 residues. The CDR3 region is CASSLSTVSYEQYF. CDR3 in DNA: TGTGCCAGCAGCTTAAGCACGGTCTCCTACGAGCAGTACTTC.

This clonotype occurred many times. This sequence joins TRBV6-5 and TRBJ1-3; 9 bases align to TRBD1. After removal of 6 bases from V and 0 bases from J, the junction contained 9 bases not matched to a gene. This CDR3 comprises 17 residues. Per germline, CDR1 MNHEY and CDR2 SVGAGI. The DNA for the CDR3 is TGTGCCAGCAGCTCCACCGGGACAGGGCTCTCTGGAAACACCATATATTTT. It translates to CASSSTGTGLSGNTIYF.

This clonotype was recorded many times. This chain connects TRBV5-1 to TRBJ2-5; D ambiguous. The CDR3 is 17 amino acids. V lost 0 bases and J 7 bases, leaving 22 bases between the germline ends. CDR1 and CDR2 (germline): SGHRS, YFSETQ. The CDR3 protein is CASSLVNTPLQPGTQYF. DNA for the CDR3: TGCGCCAGCAGCTTGGTGAATACTCCCCTCCAACCCGGGACCCAGTACTTC.

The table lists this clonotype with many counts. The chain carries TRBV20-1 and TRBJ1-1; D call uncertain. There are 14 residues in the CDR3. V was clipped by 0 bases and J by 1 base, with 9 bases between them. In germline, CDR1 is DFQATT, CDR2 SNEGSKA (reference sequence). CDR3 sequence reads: CSARDPTENTEAFF. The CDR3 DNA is TGCAGTGCTAGAGATCCAACAGAGAACACTGAAGCTTTCTTT.

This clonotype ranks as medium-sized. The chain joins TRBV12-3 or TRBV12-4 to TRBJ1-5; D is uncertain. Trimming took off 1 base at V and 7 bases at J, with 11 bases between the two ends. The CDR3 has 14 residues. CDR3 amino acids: CASSLGWVGQPQHF. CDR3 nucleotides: TGTGCCAGCAGTTTAGGCTGGGTTGGGCAGCCCCAGCATTTT.

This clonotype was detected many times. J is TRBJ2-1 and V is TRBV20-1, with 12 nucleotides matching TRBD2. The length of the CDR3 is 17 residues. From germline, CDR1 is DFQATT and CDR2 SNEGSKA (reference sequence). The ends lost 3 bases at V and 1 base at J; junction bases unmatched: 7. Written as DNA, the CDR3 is TGCAGTGCTAGTTTCGCTAGCGGGAGGGATTCCTACAATGAGCAGTTCTTC. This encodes CSASFASGRDSYNEQFF.

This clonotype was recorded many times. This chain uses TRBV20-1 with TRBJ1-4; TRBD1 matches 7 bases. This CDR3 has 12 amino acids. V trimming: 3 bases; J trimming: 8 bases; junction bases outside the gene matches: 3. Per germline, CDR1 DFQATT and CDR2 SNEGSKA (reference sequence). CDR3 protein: CSASNRGEKLFF. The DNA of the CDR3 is TGCAGTGCTAGTAACAGGGGAGAAAAACTGTTTTTT.

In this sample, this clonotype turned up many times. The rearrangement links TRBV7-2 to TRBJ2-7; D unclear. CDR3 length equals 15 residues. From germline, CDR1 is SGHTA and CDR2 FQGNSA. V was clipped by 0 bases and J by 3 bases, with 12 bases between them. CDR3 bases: TGTGCCAGCAGCTTAGCTATGTCTATTGGCTACGAGCAGTACTTC. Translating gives CASSLAMSIGYEQYF.

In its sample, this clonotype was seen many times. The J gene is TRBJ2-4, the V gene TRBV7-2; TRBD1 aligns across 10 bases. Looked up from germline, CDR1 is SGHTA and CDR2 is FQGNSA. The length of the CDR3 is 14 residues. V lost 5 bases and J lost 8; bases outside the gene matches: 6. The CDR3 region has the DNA TGTGCCAGCAGCGACCGGACAGGGGGGGACATTCAGTACTTC. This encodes CASSDRTGGDIQYF.

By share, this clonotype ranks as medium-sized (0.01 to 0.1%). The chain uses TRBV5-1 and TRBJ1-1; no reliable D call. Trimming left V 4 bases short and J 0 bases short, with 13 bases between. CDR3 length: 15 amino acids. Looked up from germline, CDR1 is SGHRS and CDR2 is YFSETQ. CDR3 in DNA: TGCGCCAGCAGCCCGATTGTCGGCATGAACACTGAAGCTTTCTTT. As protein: CASSPIVGMNTEAFF.

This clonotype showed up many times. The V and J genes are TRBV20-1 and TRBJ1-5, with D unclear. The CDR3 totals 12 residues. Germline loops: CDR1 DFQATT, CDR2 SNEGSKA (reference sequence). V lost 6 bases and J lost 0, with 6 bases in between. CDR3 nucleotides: TGCAGTGCCCAATATAGCAATCAGCCCCAGCATTTT. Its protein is CSAQYSNQPQHF.

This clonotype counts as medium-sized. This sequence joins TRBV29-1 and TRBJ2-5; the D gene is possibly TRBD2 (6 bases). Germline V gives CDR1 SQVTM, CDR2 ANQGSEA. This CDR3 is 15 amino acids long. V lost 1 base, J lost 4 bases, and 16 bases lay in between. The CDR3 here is CSVEGGLQAVETQYF. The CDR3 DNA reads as TGCAGCGTTGAAGGAGGACTACAAGCAGTAGAGACCCAGTACTTC.

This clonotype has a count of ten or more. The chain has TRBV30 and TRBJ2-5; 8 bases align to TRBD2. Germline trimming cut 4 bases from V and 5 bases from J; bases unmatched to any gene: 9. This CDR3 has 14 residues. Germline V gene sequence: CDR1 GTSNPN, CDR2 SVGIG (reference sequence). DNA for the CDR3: TGTGCCTGGAACCTTGGACTAGCCCTGGAGACCCAGTACTTC. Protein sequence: CAWNLGLALETQYF.

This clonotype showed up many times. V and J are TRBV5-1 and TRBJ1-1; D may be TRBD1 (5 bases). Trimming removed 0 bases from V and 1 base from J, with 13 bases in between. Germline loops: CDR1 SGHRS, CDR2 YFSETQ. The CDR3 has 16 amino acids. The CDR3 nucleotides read TGCGCCAGCAGCTTGGAAGGCGGGGGTCGGAACACTGAAGCTTTCTTT. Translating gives CASSLEGGGRNTEAFF.

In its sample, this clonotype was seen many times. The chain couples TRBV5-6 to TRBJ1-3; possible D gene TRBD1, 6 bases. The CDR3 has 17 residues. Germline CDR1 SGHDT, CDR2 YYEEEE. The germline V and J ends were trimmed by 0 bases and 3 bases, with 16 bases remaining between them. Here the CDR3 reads CASSLGLGGQIGNTIYF. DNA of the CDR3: TGTGCCAGCAGCTTGGGGCTTGGGGGGCAGATTGGAAACACCATATATTTT.

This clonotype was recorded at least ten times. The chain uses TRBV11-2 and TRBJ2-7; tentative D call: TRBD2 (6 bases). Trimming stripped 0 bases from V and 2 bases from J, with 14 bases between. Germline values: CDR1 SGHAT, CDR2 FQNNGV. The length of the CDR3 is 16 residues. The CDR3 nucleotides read TGTGCCAGCAGCTTAGATTCCGGGGGTTTCACCTACGAGCAGTACTTC. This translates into CASSLDSGGFTYEQYF.

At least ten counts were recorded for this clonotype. The CDR3: CASSPQENQPQHF. The CDR3 bases are TGTGCCAGCTCACCTCAGGAGAATCAGCCCCAGCATTTT. This chain uses TRBV18 with TRBJ1-5; D is unresolved. The V end was cut by 3 bases, the J end by 4 bases, with 7 bases between. Germline CDR1 reads KGHSH; CDR2 reads LQKENI. CDR3 size: 13 residues.

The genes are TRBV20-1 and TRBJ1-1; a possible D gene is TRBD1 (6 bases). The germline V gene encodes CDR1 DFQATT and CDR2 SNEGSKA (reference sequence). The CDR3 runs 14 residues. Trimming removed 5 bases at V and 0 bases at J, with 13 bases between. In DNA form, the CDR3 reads TGCAGTGCTCACAACAGGGACATGAACACTGAAGCTTTCTTT. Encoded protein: CSAHNRDMNTEAFF.

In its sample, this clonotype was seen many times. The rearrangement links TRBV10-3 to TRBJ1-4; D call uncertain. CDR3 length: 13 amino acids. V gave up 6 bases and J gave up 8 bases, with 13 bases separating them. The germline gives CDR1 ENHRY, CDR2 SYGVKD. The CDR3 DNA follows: TGTGCCATCAGGGAAAGGCTGGGAGAAAAACTGTTTTTT. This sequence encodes CAIRERLGEKLFF.

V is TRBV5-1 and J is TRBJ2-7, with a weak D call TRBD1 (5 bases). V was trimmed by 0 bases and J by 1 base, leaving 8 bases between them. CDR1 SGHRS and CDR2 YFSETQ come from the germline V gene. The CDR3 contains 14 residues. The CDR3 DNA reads TGCGCCAGCAGCTTGGGGGGCGGTTCCTACGAGCAGTACTTC. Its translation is CASSLGGGSYEQYF.

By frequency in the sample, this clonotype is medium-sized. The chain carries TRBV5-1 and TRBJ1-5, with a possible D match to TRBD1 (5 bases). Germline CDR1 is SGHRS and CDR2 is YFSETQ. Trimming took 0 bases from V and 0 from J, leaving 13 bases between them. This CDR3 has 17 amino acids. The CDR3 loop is CASSLESGPHSNQPQHF. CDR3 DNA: TGCGCCAGCAGCTTGGAGTCGGGGCCCCATAGCAATCAGCCCCAGCATTTT.

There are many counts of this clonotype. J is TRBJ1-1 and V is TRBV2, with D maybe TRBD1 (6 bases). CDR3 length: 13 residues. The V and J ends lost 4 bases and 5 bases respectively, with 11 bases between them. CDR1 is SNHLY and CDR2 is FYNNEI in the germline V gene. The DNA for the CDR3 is TGTGCCAGCAGTGGGGACACGGGGACTGAAGCTTTCTTT. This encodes CASSGDTGTEAFF.

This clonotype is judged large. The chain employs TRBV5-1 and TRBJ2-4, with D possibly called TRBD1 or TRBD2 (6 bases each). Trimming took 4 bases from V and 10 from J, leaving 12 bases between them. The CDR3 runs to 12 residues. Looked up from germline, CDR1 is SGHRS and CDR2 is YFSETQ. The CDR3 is CASSEQGGIQYF. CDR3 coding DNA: TGCGCCAGCAGCGAACAGGGAGGTATTCAGTACTTC.